This TCR beta chain was captured by sequencing in a study of human T cells and chemical hapten exposure. Whole-study context: On the upper back, patch tests were applied with 0.01% DPC and read at 6 days. Small differences in pooled library volume mainly drove the variation in TCR yields per sample. Alopecia areata, totalis and universalis patients, mostly female, were included.

Time point indicated: pre-sensitization, week 0. Documented treatment: therapeutic diphenylcyclopropenone sensitization with weekly scalp DPC. Per the study methods: Across samples, TCR counts had a median of roughly 97,000 and ranged from about 20,000 to 750,000. MiXCR, applied by TCRdb to the RACE reads, yields one record per CDR3 protein. V and J calls and clone size were set by TCRdb, not the authors. The sample includes roughly 90,000 distinct CDR3 sequences, roughly a tenth seen only once; the top ten take around 3.9%. The germline V gene encodes CDR1 SGDLS and CDR2 YYNGEE. The J segment lost 6 bases and the V segment lost 3 bases, leaving 13 bases of the junction unmatched. The CDR3 is made up of 16 amino acids.

The TCR comes from a woman aged 40 to 50 with alopecia areata. Some clones in this sample may be carry-over from other donors' samples. The sample was whole blood, taken in connection with sensitization to the hapten diphenylcyclopropenone (DPC). The V gene is TRBV9, the J gene TRBJ2-3, with 7 bases identical to TRBD1. CDR3 loop: CASSGRQGRTVDTQYF. CDR3 coding DNA: TGTGCCAGCAGCGGGCGACAGGGAAGAACCGTCGATACGCAGTATTTT.